This T cell receptor (beta chain) originates from a study of metastatic and nonmetastatic thyroid tumors. This CDR3 has 13 amino acids. V shed 4 bases and J shed 2 bases, with 8 bases lying between them. CDR1 is MNHEY, CDR2 SMNVEV, per germline (reference sequence). With MiXCR, TCRdb reprocessed the PCR reads. The repertoire consists of around 59,000 clones, with 15% to 20% occurring once and the leading ten covering about 8.4%. Not a single patient had been given any form of treatment at any point before undergoing thyroid surgery. This clone occurred many times. The clonotype was recovered from a male donor with papillary thyroid cancer or a benign thyroid nodule (not recorded which). Some clones in this sample may be carry-over from other donors' samples. This chain links TRBV27 with TRBJ1-2; possible D gene TRBD1, 6 bases. Source material: blood. CDR3 sequence: CASSSGTNYGYTF. CDR3 nucleotides: TGTGCCAGCAGTTCCGGGACAAACTATGGCTACACCTTC.